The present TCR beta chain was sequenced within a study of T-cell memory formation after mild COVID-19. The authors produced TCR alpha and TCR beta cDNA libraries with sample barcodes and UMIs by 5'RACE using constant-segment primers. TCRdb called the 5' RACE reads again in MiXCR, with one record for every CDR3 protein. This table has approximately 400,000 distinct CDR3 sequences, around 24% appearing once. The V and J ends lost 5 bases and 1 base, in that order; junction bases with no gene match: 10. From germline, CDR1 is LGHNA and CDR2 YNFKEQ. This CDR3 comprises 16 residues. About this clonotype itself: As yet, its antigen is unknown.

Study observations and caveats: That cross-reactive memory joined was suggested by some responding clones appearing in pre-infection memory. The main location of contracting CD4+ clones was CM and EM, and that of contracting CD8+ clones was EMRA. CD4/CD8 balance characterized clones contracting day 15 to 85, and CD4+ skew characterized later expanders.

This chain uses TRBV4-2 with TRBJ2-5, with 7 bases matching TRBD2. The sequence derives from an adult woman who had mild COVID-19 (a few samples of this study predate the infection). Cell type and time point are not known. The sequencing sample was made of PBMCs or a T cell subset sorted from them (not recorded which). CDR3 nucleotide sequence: TGTGCCAGCAGCTATATAGGCGGGGGTATCCAAGAGACCCAGTACTTC. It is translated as CASSYIGGGIQETQYF.